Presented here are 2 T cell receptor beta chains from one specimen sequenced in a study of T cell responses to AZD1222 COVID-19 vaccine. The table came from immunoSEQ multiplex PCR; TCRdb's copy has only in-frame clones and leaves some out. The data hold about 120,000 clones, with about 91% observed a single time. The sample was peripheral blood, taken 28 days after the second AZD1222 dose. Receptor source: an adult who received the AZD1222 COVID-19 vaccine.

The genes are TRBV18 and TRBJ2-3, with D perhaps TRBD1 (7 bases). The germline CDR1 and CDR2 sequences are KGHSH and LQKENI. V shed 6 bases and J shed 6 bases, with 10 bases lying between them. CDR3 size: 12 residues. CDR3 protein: CASSQGGDTQYF. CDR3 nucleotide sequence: TGTGCCAGCTCGCAGGGGGGTGATACGCAGTATTTT. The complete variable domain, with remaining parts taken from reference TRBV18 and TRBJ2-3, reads NAGVMQNPRHLVRRRGQEARLRCSPMKGHSHVYWYRQLPEEGLKFMVYLQKENIIDESGMPKERFSAEFPKEGPSILRIQQVVRGDSAAYFCASSQGGDTQYFGPGTRLTVL.

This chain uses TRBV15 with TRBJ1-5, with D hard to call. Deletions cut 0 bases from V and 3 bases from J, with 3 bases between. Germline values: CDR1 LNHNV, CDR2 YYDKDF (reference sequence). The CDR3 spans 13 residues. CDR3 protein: CATSRDNNQPQHF. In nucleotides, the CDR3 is TGTGCCACCAGCAGAGATAACAATCAGCCCCAGCATTTT.